This T cell receptor beta chain was documented in a study of T cell clusters in autoimmune cytopenias. TRB was amplified from approximately 250 ng of peripheral blood genomic DNA per sample. The CDR3 is made up of 17 amino acids. Germline CDR1 reads DFQATT; CDR2 reads SNEGSKA (reference sequence). General study results and limits: The T cell clusters were defined only in silico, without experimental functional validation. TRB repertoire shifts in secondary cytopenia and chronic lymphocytic leukemia mostly reflected lymphoma, not autoimmunity.

Comment on this clonotype: Its antigen is not identified.

Multiplex touch-down PCR amplified TRB using TRB-A and TRB-B pools in one tube. With the multiplex PCR reads reprocessed, TCRdb shows one record per CDR3 protein and no DNA. The table counts over 4,000 distinct CDR3 sequences; around 19% lies in the top ten. This chain joins TRBV20-1 and TRBJ2-3; the D call of TRBD2 rests on TCRdb alone, since no DNA is present to check it. Specimen: peripheral blood. The sequence was collected from a human donor with an autoimmune cytopenia or autoimmune hepatitis (not recorded which). CDR3 residues: CSAPSWGLAGGTDTQYF.